Following are 25 T cell receptor beta chains from one sample sequenced in a study of T cells in Graves' hyperthyroidism and ophthalmopathy. Researchers took RNA transcripts and amplified the TCR beta CDR3 regions from them. During a first-round RT-PCR of the TCR CDR3, the HTBI primer set was used. TCRdb re-derived calls from the multiplex PCR reads in MiXCR, one entry per CDR3 protein. Found here are hundreds of thousands of distinct CDR3 sequences, 15% to 20% of them singletons; the top ten hold approximately 50%. The sequenced material came from blood. The receptors were sampled from a man aged 35 to 55 with Graves' ophthalmopathy.

This clonotype occurred once. The chain has TRBV28 and TRBJ1-1, with 9 bases that match TRBD1. With 2 bases clipped from V and 5 bases from J, the junction kept 12 bases outside the gene matches. Germline loops: CDR1 MDHEN, CDR2 SYDVKM. CDR3 length equals 17 residues. In nucleotides, the CDR3 is TGTGCCAGCAGTTTAACAGGGACAGGGACGACGCGAACTGAAGCTTTCTTT. Its translation: CASSLTGTGTTRTEAFF.

This clonotype occurred a few times. A read error is possible here, since a much larger clone lies one base away. The J gene is TRBJ2-1, the V gene TRBV12-3 or TRBV12-4; 7 bases are shared with TRBD1. CDR3 length equals 15 residues. V dropped 1 base and J dropped 12; count of bases not matched to a gene: 12. The CDR3 DNA reads as TGTGCCAGCAGTTTAGGAGGGGGCAGTGGGCAGGTGCAGTTCTTC. Translation: CASSLGGGSGQVQFF.

V gene TRBV2 combines with J gene TRBJ2-4; D remains ambiguous. V shed 6 bases and J shed 6 bases, with 15 bases lying between them. Looked up from germline, CDR1 is SNHLY and CDR2 is FYNNEI. The CDR3 totals 14 residues. CDR3 sequence (DNA): TGTGCCAGCAGAGACTCCGGGTTAGGAAACATTCAGTACTTC. Amino acids: CASRDSGLGNIQYF.

This clonotype was detected ten times or more. The J gene is TRBJ2-1, the V gene TRBV30, with 8 positions matching TRBD2. With V trimmed by 6 bases and J by 9 bases, 10 bases remained unmatched. Looked up from germline, CDR1 is GTSNPN and CDR2 is SVGIG (reference sequence). CDR3 length: 13 residues. DNA of the CDR3: TGTGCCTGTAGCTCTAGCGGGCTTTCTGAGCAGTTCTTC. This codes for CACSSSGLSEQFF.

The V call is TRBV29-1, the J call TRBJ2-7; D is uncertain. Germline CDR1 SQVTM, CDR2 ANQGSEA. CDR3 size: 13 residues. Trimming cost V 4 bases and J 1 base, with 11 bases left between them. CDR3 coding DNA: TGCAGCGTTGGAGGTGGGATATCCTACGAGCAGTACTTC. Its translation is CSVGGGISYEQYF.

This clonotype was observed at least ten times. This chain links TRBV28 with TRBJ2-5; D may be TRBD2 (6 bases). The V gene's germline CDR1 is MDHEN and CDR2 SYDVKM. CDR3 length: 14 amino acids. Trimming pared 5 bases from V and 9 bases from J, leaving 19 bases between. Written as DNA, the CDR3 is TGTGCCAGCAGTAACACTGACAGTCCGGGGGCCCAGTACTTC. It is translated as CASSNTDSPGAQYF.

This chain uses TRBV4-2 with TRBJ2-7; TRBD1 aligns across 9 bases. There are 15 residues in the CDR3. Losses at the gene ends were 4 bases for V and 5 bases for J; bases not matched to a gene: 9. Germline assignment: CDR1 LGHNA and CDR2 YNFKEQ. The CDR3 reads CASSLFDRGSHEQYF. As DNA, the CDR3 is TGTGCCAGCAGCCTATTCGACAGGGGGTCCCACGAGCAGTACTTC.

V and J are TRBV20-1 and TRBJ2-7; 7 bases line up with TRBD1. Germline V CDR1 and CDR2: DFQATT, SNEGSKA (reference sequence). There are 12 residues in the CDR3. The V gene end was trimmed by 5 bases and the J gene end by 0 bases; junction bases not matched to a gene: 1. The CDR3 here is CSAAGGSYEQYF. The CDR3 DNA reads TGCAGTGCTGCAGGGGGCTCCTACGAGCAGTACTTC.

This clonotype was detected a few times. J is TRBJ2-3 and V is TRBV6-1; D is possibly TRBD1 (7 bases). The germline V and J ends were trimmed by 6 bases and 5 bases, with 12 bases remaining between them. The CDR3 contains 13 residues. The V gene's germline CDR1 is MNHNS and CDR2 SASEGT. The CDR3 sequence: CASRRGREDTQYF. Written as DNA, the CDR3 is TGTGCCAGCAGGAGGGGGCGGGAAGATACGCAGTATTTT.

About this clonotype: One base away lies a much larger clone, so this may be a sequencing read error. This chain joins TRBV28 and TRBJ2-1; maybe TRBD2 (6 bases). Germline V lookup: CDR1 MDHEN, CDR2 SYDVKM. Trimming removed 4 bases at V and 6 bases at J, with 19 bases between. The CDR3 spans 16 residues. The CDR3 DNA follows: TGTGCCAGCAGTTCCCTGGGGGGAATACGGGGCAATGAGCAGTTCTTC. This gives the protein CASSSLGGIRGNEQFF.

This clonotype was counted only a few times. CDR3 in DNA: TGTGCCAGCAGCTTGACCCAAACAGGGTCCTACGAGCAGTACTTC. Protein: CASSLTQTGSYEQYF. The V call is TRBV5-6, the J call TRBJ2-7; maybe TRBD1 (6 bases). The germline V gene has CDR1 SGHDT and CDR2 YYEEEE. This CDR3 has 15 residues. Trimming left V 1 base short and J 1 base short, with 12 bases between.

The chain links TRBV19 to TRBJ2-1, with 9 bases identical to TRBD2. The junction had 9 bases not matched to a gene; V was cut back by 3 bases and J by 0 bases. This CDR3 has 18 residues. The germline V gene encodes CDR1 LNHDA and CDR2 SQIVND (reference sequence). CDR3 sequence (DNA): TGTGCCAGTAGTATTGAAGTAGCGGGAGTTAGCTCCTACAATGAGCAGTTCTTC. This translates into CASSIEVAGVSSYNEQFF.

The gene calls are TRBV29-1 and TRBJ2-1; D unclear. The germline V and J ends were trimmed by 0 bases and 6 bases, with 9 bases remaining between them. Germline CDR1 is SQVTM and CDR2 is ANQGSEA. The CDR3 contains 13 residues. The CDR3 reads CSVEDLLPNEQFF. The CDR3 nucleotides are TGCAGCGTTGAAGATCTACTCCCCAATGAGCAGTTCTTC.

This clonotype was recorded a few times. V and J are TRBV20-1 and TRBJ2-4; 8 nucleotides line up with TRBD2. Germline V gene lookup returns CDR1 DFQATT and CDR2 SNEGSKA (reference sequence). Trimming at V came to 6 bases and at J to 0 bases, leaving 7 bases not matched to a gene. The CDR3 is made up of 15 amino acids. CDR3 bases: TGCAGTGCCGGGGGGGAGCATCTAGCCAAAAACATTCAGTACTTC. Protein product: CSAGGEHLAKNIQYF.

This clonotype was seen a few times. This chain links TRBV20-1 with TRBJ1-5; the D gene is possibly TRBD1 (5 bases). The ends were cut back, 0 bases at V and 6 bases at J, with 9 bases in the middle. Germline CDR1 reads DFQATT; CDR2 reads SNEGSKA (reference sequence). The CDR3 runs to 13 residues. The CDR3 sequence is CSARDPGSQPQHF. The CDR3 nucleotides read TGCAGTGCTAGAGATCCAGGGAGTCAGCCCCAGCATTTT.

The sample holds one count of this clonotype. Being one base from a much bigger clone, this may be a read error. The chain couples TRBV11-3 to TRBJ2-2; D gene unclear. This CDR3 contains 13 residues. Trimming left V 6 bases short and J 8 bases short, with 13 bases between. The germline V gene has CDR1 SGHNT and CDR2 YENEEA. CDR3 in amino acids: CASSVYPRGELFF. For the CDR3, the DNA is TGTGCCAGCAGTGTGTACCCCCGGGGGGAGCTGTTTTTT.

V is TRBV7-9 and J is TRBJ2-1; no clear D. Germline V gene data show CDR1 as SEHNR and CDR2 as FQNEAQ (reference sequence). CDR3 size: 14 residues. Deletions cut 5 bases from V and 5 bases from J, with 13 bases between. CDR3 region: CASSRSLGNNEQFF. CDR3 nucleotide sequence: TGTGCCAGCAGCCGTTCCCTAGGGAACAATGAGCAGTTCTTC.

This clonotype appeared many times. The chain has TRBV2 and TRBJ2-7; 7 positions match TRBD2. The germline CDR1 and CDR2 sequences are SNHLY and FYNNEI. The CDR3 consists of 13 residues. Trimming cost V 7 bases and J 3 bases; bases outside gene matches: 6. CDR3 protein: CASKSGGGYEQYF. The CDR3 DNA sequence: TGTGCCAGCAAAAGTGGCGGGGGCTACGAGCAGTACTTC.

This clonotype turned up a few times. This chain joins TRBV5-4 and TRBJ1-2; D unresolved. CDR1 is SGHNT, CDR2 YYREEE, per germline (reference sequence). V was pared by 6 bases and J by 1 base, with 7 bases between. This CDR3 contains 12 residues. CDR3 region: CASTTSNYGYTF. CDR3 coding DNA: TGTGCCAGCACCACTAGTAACTATGGCTACACCTTC.

V and J are TRBV6-6 and TRBJ2-2; weak D call: TRBD1 (5 bases). V shed 0 bases and J shed 0 bases, with 11 bases lying between them. This CDR3 region has 17 residues. Germline V gene sequence: CDR1 MNHNY, CDR2 SVGAGI (reference sequence). In DNA form, the CDR3 reads TGTGCCAGCAGTTACTCGAGTTGGGGCGCGAACACCGGGGAGCTGTTTTTT. It encodes CASSYSSWGANTGELFF.

Only one count was recorded for this clonotype. This CDR3 is CASRAGVASEQYF. CDR3 DNA: TGTGCCAGCAGGGCAGGGGTTGCTAGCGAGCAGTACTTC. V gene TRBV7-9 combines with J gene TRBJ2-7; tentative D call: TRBD1 (6 bases). CDR1 SEHNR and CDR2 FQNEAQ come from the germline V gene (reference sequence). The CDR3 is 13 amino acids. V dropped 6 bases and J dropped 6 bases, with 15 bases sitting between them.

This clonotype occurred many times. The chain recombines TRBV5-1 with TRBJ2-7; TRBD2 agrees at 8 bases. Germline V gene sequence: CDR1 SGHRS, CDR2 YFSETQ. This CDR3 is 14 amino acids long. The V gene end was trimmed by 4 bases and the J gene end by 2 bases; junction bases not matched to a gene: 5. In nucleotides, the CDR3 is TGCGCCAGCAGCAAGAGCGGGAGAGCCTACGAGCAGTACTTC. Encoded protein: CASSKSGRAYEQYF.

Remarks on this clonotype: A much larger clone lies a single base off, so this may be a read error. The chain employs TRBV3-1 and TRBJ2-5; 11 positions agree with TRBD2. CDR3 length: 16 amino acids. V shed 2 bases, J shed 9 bases, and the junction held 11 bases outside the gene matches. The germline CDR1 and CDR2 sequences are LGHDT and YNNKEL (reference sequence). The DNA of the CDR3 is TGTGCCAGCAGCCAACGACTAGCGGGGAGGCGTGAGGCCCAGTACTTC. This encodes CASSQRLAGRREAQYF.

The CDR3 reads CAWSVVLGKAFF. The CDR3 bases are TGTGCCTGGAGTGTCGTGTTGGGGAAAGCTTTCTTT. V gene TRBV30 combines with J gene TRBJ1-1, with D unresolved. Per germline, CDR1 GTSNPN and CDR2 SVGIG (reference sequence). The V and J ends lost 0 bases and 9 bases respectively, with 11 bases between them. The CDR3 runs to 12 residues.

This clonotype was detected ten times or more. This chain connects TRBV18 to TRBJ1-5; D call uncertain. CDR1 KGHSH and CDR2 LQKENI come from the germline V gene. The CDR3 is made up of 17 amino acids. Between the trimmed V and J ends, which lost 1 base and 1 base, there was a span of 14 bases. The CDR3 DNA reads as TGTGCCAGCTCACCACAGGTCGGGGTTACGAGCAATCAGCCCCAGCATTTT. Translation gives CASSPQVGVTSNQPQHF.